The next 6 T cell receptor beta chains were all read from a single sample in a study of preoperative IRX-2 immunotherapy in early breast cancer. Specified treatment: preoperative locoregional IRX-2 cytokine immunotherapy. TCRdb keeps only in-frame clones here, not all; method: immunoSEQ multiplex PCR. The table has about 89,000 clones, roughly 89% seen once. The sequencing here drew on tumor tissue, taken after IRX-2 immunotherapy. The origin of the receptors is a human donor with breast cancer.

The CDR3 spells CASTMALPSYTEAFF. CDR3 sequence (DNA): TGTGCCAGCACCATGGCCCTCCCCAGCTACACTGAAGCTTTCTTT. The rearrangement uses TRBV6-8 and TRBJ1-1; D gene uncertain. The V end was cut by 7 bases, the J end by 3 bases, with 18 bases between. The CDR3 runs to 15 residues. From germline, CDR1 is MNHGY and CDR2 SAAAGT.

This rearrangement joins TRBV18 to TRBJ1-6; possible D gene TRBD1, 5 bases. Between the trimmed V and J ends, which lost 2 bases and 9 bases, there was a span of 11 bases. This CDR3 spans 14 amino acids. Germline V gene data show CDR1 as KGHSH and CDR2 as LQKENI. CDR3 coding DNA: TGTGCCAGCTCACCAGGCAGGGAATTTTCACCCCTCCACTTT. It encodes CASSPGREFSPLHF.

The V and J genes are TRBV5-1 and TRBJ1-1; perhaps TRBD1 as D (5 bases). Deletions cut 4 bases from V and 0 bases from J, with 16 bases between. The CDR3 sequence is 16 residues long. Germline CDR1 is SGHRS and CDR2 is YFSETQ. CDR3 region: CASSPGTKIVNTEAFF. DNA for the CDR3: TGCGCCAGCAGCCCCGGGACGAAGATCGTGAACACTGAAGCTTTCTTT.

The chain joins TRBV6-9 to TRBJ2-7, with unresolved D. Germline CDR1 and CDR2: MNHGY and SVAAGI. The CDR3 contains 11 residues. V was pared by 8 bases and J by 0 bases, with 5 bases between. CDR3 sequence reads: CASRSSYEQYF. In nucleotides, the CDR3 is TGTGCCAGCCGCAGCTCCTACGAGCAGTACTTC.

This CDR3 reads CASSFPFLARTTDTQYF. DNA for the CDR3: TGTGCCAGCAGCTTCCCCTTTCTAGCACGAACCACAGATACGCAGTATTTT. J is TRBJ2-3 and V is TRBV7-1; D may be TRBD2 (5 bases). TRBV7-1 qualifies as an ORF whose function is uncertain. The CDR3 length is 17 residues. Trimming removed 4 bases from V and 2 bases from J, with 19 bases in between.

This clone was counted ten times or more. The rearrangement links TRBV6-8 to TRBJ2-2; the D call may be TRBD1 or TRBD2 (5 bases each). Germline CDR1 and CDR2: MNHGY and SAAAGT. This CDR3 has 18 amino acids. The germline V and J ends were trimmed by 8 bases and 0 bases, with 22 bases remaining between them. The CDR3 nucleotides are TGTGCCAGCGGATCCCCGGGGTGGGGCAGATCGAACACCGGGGAGCTGTTTTTT. It is translated as CASGSPGWGRSNTGELFF.